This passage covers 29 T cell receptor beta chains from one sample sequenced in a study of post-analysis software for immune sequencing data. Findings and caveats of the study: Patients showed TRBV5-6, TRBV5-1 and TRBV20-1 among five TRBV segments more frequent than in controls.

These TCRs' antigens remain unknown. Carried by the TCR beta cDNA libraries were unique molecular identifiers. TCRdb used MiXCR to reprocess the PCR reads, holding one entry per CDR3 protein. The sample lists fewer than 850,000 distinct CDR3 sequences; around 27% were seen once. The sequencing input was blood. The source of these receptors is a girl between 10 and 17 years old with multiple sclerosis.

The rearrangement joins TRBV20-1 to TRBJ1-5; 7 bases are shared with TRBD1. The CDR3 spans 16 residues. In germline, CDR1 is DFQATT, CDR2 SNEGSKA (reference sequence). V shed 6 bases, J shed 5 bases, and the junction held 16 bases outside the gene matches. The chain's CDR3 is CSAVERQGGHHQPQHF. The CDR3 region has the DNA TGCAGTGCCGTAGAAAGACAGGGAGGACATCATCAGCCCCAGCATTTT.

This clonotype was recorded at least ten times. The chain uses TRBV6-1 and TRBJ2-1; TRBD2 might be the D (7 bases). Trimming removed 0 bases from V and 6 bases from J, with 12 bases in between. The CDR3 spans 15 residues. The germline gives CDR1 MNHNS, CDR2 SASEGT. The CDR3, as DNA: TGTGCCAGCAGTGAAGCGGGGGGGCTAGGCAATGAGCAGTTCTTC. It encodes CASSEAGGLGNEQFF.

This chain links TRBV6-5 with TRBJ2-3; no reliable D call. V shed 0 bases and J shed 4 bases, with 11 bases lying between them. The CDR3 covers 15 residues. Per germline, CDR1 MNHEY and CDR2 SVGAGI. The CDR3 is CASSYSFLVSDTQYF. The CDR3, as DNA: TGTGCCAGCAGTTACTCGTTTTTAGTGTCAGATACGCAGTATTTT.

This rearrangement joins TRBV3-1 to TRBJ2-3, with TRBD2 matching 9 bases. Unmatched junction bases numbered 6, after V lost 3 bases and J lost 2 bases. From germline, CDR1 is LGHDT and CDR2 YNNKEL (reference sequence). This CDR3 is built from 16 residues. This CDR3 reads CASSQRRGGATDTQYF. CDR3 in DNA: TGTGCCAGCAGCCAGCGCCGCGGGGGGGCCACAGATACGCAGTATTTT.

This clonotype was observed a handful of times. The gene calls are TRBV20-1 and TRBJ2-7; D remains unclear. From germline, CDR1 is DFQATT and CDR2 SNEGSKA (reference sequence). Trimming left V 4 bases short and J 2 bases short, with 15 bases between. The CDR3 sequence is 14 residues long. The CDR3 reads CSATQRPTAYEQYF. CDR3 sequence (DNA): TGCAGTGCTACCCAGAGACCTACGGCCTACGAGCAGTACTTC.

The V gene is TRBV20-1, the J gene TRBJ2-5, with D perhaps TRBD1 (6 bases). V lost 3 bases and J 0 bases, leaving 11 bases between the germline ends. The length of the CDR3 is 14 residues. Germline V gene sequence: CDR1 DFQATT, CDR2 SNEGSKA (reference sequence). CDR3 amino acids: CSASDYRDQETQYF. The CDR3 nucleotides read TGCAGTGCTAGCGACTACAGGGACCAAGAGACCCAGTACTTC.

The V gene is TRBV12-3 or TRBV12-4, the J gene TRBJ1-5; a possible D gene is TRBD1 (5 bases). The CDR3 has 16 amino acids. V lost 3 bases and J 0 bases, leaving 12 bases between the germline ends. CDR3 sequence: CASSFRGPHSNQPQHF. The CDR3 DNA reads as TGTGCCAGCAGTTTTAGGGGACCTCATAGCAATCAGCCCCAGCATTTT.

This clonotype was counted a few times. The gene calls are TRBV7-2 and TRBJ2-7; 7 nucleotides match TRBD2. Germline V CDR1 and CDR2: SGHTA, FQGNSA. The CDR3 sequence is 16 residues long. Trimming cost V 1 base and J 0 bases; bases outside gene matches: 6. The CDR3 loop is CASSLGGGDSSYEQYF. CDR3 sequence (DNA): TGTGCCAGCAGCTTAGGGGGGGGTGACTCCTCCTACGAGCAGTACTTC.

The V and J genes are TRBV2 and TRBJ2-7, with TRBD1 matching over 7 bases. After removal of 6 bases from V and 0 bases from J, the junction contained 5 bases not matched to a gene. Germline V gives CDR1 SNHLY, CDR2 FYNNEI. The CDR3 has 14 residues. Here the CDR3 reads CASRRGPYSYEQYF. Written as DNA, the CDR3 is TGTGCCAGCAGGAGGGGGCCATACTCCTACGAGCAGTACTTC.

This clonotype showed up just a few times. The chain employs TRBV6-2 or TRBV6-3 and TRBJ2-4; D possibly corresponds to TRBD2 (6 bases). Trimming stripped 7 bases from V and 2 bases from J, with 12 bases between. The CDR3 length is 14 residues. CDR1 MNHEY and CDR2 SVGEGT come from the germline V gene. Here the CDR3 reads CASTNSGTKNIQYF. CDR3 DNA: TGTGCCAGCACTAATAGCGGAACCAAAAACATTCAGTACTTC.

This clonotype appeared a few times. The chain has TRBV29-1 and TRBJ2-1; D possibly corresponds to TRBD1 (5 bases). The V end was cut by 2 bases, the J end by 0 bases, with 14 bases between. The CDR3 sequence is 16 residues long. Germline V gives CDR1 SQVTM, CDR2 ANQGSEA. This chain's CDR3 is CSVELWLQGSYNEQFF. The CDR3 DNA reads TGCAGCGTTGAATTGTGGCTTCAGGGCTCCTACAATGAGCAGTTCTTC.

The CDR3 spells CSAIGEVGRGGYTF. As DNA, the CDR3 is TGCAGTGCTATAGGGGAAGTTGGAAGAGGAGGCTACACCTTC. The chain couples TRBV20-1 to TRBJ1-2; maybe TRBD1 (5 bases). The CDR3 is made up of 14 amino acids. V lost 4 bases and J lost 8, with 20 bases in between. Germline assignment: CDR1 DFQATT and CDR2 SNEGSKA (reference sequence).

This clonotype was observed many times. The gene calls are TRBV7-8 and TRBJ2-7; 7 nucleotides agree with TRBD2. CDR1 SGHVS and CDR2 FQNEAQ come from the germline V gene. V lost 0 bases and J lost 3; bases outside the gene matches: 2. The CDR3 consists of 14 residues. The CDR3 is CASSLAGGLYEQYF. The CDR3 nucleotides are TGTGCCAGCAGCTTAGCGGGAGGGCTCTACGAGCAGTACTTC.

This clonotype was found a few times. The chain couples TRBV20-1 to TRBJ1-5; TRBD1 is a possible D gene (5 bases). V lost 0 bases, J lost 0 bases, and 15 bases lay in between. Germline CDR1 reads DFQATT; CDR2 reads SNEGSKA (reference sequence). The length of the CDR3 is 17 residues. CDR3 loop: CSARDQGRPYSNQPQHF. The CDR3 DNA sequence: TGCAGTGCTAGAGATCAGGGTAGGCCGTATAGCAATCAGCCCCAGCATTTT.

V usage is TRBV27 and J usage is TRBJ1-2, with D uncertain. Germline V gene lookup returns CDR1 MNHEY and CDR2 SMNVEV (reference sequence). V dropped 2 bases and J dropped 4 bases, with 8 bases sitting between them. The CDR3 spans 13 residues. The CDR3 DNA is TGTGCCAGCAGTTTAAAGGCTTCCTATGGCTACACCTTC. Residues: CASSLKASYGYTF.

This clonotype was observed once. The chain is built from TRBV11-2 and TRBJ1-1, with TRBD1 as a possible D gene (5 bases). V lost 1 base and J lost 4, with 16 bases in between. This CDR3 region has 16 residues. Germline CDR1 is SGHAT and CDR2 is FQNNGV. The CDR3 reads CASSLGVRLGGTEAFF. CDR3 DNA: TGTGCCAGCAGCTTAGGGGTTCGCCTCGGGGGCACTGAAGCTTTCTTT.

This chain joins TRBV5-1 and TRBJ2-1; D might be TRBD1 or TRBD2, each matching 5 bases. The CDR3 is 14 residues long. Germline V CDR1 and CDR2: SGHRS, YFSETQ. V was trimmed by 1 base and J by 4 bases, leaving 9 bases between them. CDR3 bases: TGCGCCAGCAGCTTGCAGGGACCATACAATGAGCAGTTCTTC. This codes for CASSLQGPYNEQFF.

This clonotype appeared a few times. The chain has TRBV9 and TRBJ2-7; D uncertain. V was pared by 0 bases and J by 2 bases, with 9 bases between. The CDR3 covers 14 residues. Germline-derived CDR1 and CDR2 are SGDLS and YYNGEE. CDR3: CASSVGPNPYEQYF. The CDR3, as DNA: TGTGCCAGCAGCGTAGGCCCAAACCCCTACGAGCAGTACTTC.

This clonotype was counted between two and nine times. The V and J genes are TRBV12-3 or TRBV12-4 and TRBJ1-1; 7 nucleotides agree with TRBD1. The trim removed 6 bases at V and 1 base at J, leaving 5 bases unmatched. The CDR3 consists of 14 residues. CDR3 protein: CASRKGTENTEAFF. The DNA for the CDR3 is TGTGCCAGCAGGAAGGGGACAGAGAACACTGAAGCTTTCTTT.

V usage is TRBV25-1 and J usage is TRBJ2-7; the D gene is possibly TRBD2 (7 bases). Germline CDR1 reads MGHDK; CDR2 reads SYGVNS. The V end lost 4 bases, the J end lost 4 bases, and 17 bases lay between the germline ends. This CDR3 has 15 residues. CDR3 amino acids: CASSGSGTLAYEQYF. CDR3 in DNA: TGTGCCAGCAGTGGAAGCGGGACACTGGCTTACGAGCAGTACTTC.

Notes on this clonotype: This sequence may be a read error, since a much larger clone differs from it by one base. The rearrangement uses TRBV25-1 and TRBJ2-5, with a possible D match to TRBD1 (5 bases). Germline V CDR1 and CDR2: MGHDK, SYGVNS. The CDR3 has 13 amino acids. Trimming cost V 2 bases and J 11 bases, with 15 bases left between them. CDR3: CASSEDRYNEQYF. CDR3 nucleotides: TGTGCCAGCAGTGAAGACAGATACAATGAGCAGTACTTC.

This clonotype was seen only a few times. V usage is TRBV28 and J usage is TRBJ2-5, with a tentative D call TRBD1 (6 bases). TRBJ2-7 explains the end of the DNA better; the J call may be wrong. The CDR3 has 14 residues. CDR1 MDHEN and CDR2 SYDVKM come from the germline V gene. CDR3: CASSFSDRISEQYF. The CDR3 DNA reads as TGTGCCAGCAGTTTCTCGGACAGAATAAGCGAGCAGTACTTC.

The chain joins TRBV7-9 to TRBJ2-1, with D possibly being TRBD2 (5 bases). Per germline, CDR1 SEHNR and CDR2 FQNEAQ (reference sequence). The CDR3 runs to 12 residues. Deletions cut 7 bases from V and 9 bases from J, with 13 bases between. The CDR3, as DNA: TGTGCCAGCACCATCCCGGGGTTTGAGCAGTTCTTC. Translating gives CASTIPGFEQFF.

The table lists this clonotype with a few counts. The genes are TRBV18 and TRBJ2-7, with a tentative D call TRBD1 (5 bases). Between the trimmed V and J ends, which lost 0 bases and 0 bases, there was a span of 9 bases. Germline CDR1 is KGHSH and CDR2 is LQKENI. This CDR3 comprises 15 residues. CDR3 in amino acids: CASSPPAGNSYEQYF. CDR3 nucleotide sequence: TGTGCCAGCTCACCACCGGCAGGGAACTCCTACGAGCAGTACTTC.

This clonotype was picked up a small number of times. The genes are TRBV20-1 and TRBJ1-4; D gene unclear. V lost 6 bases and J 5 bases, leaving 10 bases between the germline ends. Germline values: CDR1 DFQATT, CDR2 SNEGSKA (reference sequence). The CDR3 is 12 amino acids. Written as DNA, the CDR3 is TGCAGTGCGAGACGGCCGAATGAAAAACTGTTTTTT. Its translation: CSARRPNEKLFF.

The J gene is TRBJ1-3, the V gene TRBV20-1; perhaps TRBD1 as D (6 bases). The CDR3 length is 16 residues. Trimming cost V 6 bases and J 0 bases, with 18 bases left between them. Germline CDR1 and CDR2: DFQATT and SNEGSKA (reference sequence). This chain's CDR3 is CSAAAGQTYSGNTIYF. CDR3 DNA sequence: TGCAGTGCCGCGGCCGGACAGACTTACTCTGGAAACACCATATATTTT.

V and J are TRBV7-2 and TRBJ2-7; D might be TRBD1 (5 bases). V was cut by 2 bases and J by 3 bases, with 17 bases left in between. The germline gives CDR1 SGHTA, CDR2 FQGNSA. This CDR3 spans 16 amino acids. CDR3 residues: CASSLNGWGKGYEQYF. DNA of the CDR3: TGTGCCAGCAGCTTAAATGGTTGGGGCAAGGGCTACGAGCAGTACTTC.

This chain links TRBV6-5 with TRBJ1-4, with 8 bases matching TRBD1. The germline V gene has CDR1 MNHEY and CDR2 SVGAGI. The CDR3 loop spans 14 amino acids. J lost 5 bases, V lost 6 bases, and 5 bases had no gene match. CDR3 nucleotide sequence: TGTGCCAGCAGCCGGACAGGGCTCAATGAAAAACTGTTTTTT. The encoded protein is CASSRTGLNEKLFF.

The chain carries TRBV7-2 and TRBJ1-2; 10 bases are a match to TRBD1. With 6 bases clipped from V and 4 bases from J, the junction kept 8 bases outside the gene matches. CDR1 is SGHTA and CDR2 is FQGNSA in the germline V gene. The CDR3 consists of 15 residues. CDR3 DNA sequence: TGTGCCAGCAGGTCGGACAGGGGGATATCCTATGGCTACACCTTC. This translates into CASRSDRGISYGYTF.